This TCR beta chain came from a study of shared T cell receptors in the human thymus. This CDR3 region has 13 residues. Germline V gives CDR1 SGHRS, CDR2 YFSETQ. Trimming took 4 bases from V and 3 from J, leaving 8 bases between them. Using immunoSEQ multiplex PCR, the repertoire was profiled, and TCRdb retains in-frame clones only, with some absent. This table has 640,000 or so clones, about 89% appearing once. The sample was also reused in another study, on human thymus T cells. Per that paper: V and J gene usage appeared biased in thymic and blood repertoires.

This chain connects TRBV5-1 to TRBJ2-1; D might be TRBD1 (6 bases). Sequenced material: thymocytes. This sequence originates from a boy in the first two years of life with a congenital heart defect. The CDR3 region is CASSVDSYNEQFF. For the CDR3, the DNA is TGCGCCAGCAGCGTGGACAGCTACAATGAGCAGTTCTTC.